A single sample is the source of the 29 T cell receptor beta chains below, sequenced in a study of cytotoxic CD8 clonotypes in ibrutinib-treated CLL. Assay used: immunoSEQ multiplex PCR; TCRdb lists only in-frame clones, some missing. This table holds about 39,000 clones, roughly two thirds found once. The input for sequencing was PBMCs, taken at disease progression, from a patient treated with ibrutinib. These receptors all come from a human donor with chronic lymphocytic leukemia.

This clone was seen a handful of times. The CDR3 loop reads CASNHREFEAFF. Here the CDR3 DNA reads TGTGCCAGCAACCATCGGGAGTTTGAAGCTTTCTTT. The rearrangement joins TRBV6-6 to TRBJ1-1; D uncertain. The CDR3 is 12 amino acids. The V gene's germline CDR1 is MNHNY and CDR2 SVGAGI (reference sequence). V lost 7 bases and J 7 bases, leaving 13 bases between the germline ends.

CDR3 DNA: TGTGCCAGCAGCCCGGGACTAGCGGCGAACACCGGGGAGCTGTTTTTT. It is translated as CASSPGLAANTGELFF. The chain has TRBV5-8 and TRBJ2-2, with 11 bases identical to TRBD2. V gave up 4 bases and J gave up 0 bases; unmatched junction bases: 2. The CDR3 consists of 16 residues. Germline V gene sequence: CDR1 SGHTS, CDR2 YDEGEE.

This clone was observed once. V is TRBV14 and J is TRBJ2-7; D is undetermined. Germline assignment: CDR1 SGHDN and CDR2 FVKESK. Trimming shortened V by 4 bases and J by 6 bases, and 13 bases separated the two germline ends. The CDR3 runs 13 residues. The CDR3, as DNA: TGTGCCAGCAGCCTAAGGTCGTTCTCCGAGCAGTACTTC. Its translation: CASSLRSFSEQYF.

The J gene is TRBJ1-2, the V gene TRBV6-1; D gene unclear. The CDR3 consists of 14 residues. Germline-derived CDR1 and CDR2 are MNHNS and SASEGT. Between the trimmed V and J ends, which lost 1 base and 8 bases, there was a span of 14 bases. The CDR3 DNA follows: TGTGCCAGCAGTGAAGGGGGAGCTGGTGGCGGCTACACCTTC. The encoded protein is CASSEGGAGGGYTF.

This chain uses TRBV15 with TRBJ2-1; D ambiguous. Looked up from germline, CDR1 is LNHNV and CDR2 is YYDKDF (reference sequence). The CDR3 is 13 amino acids. Trimming stripped 8 bases from V and 1 base from J, with 9 bases between. The CDR3 DNA reads as TGTGCCACCCGGAGAGTTTCCTACAATGAGCAGTTCTTC. Translating gives CATRRVSYNEQFF.

The chain combines TRBV27 with TRBJ1-1; D perhaps matches TRBD1 (6 bases). This CDR3 has 16 residues. Deletions cut 7 bases from V and 8 bases from J, with 26 bases between. Germline V CDR1 and CDR2: MNHEY, SMNVEV (reference sequence). The CDR3: CASTPSLGRKGGEAFF. In DNA, the CDR3 is TGTGCCAGCACCCCCTCACTAGGTCGTAAAGGGGGGGAAGCTTTCTTT.

CDR3 amino acids: CASSLDWGIQHKQFF. Written as DNA, the CDR3 is TGTGCCAGCAGCTTAGATTGGGGGATCCAGCATAAGCAGTTCTTC. J is TRBJ2-1 and V is TRBV11-2; D may be TRBD1 or TRBD2 (5 bases each). The CDR3 totals 15 residues. From germline, CDR1 is SGHAT and CDR2 FQNNGV. The V gene lost 0 bases and the J gene lost 11 bases, with 17 bases spanning the gap.

V usage is TRBV19 and J usage is TRBJ1-2; D is uncertain. The CDR3 is 12 residues long. V was pared by 4 bases and J by 7 bases, with 10 bases between. The germline V gene has CDR1 LNHDA and CDR2 SQIVND (reference sequence). The CDR3 is CASSTGVVGYTF. The CDR3 DNA sequence: TGTGCCAGTAGTACTGGCGTGGTTGGCTACACCTTC.

The chain combines TRBV10-3 with TRBJ1-1; the match to TRBD1 covers 9 bases. This CDR3 has 14 residues. Germline V gives CDR1 ENHRY, CDR2 SYGVKD. With V trimmed by 5 bases and J by 4 bases, 5 bases remained unmatched. CDR3 coding DNA: TGTGCCATCAGTCCGGGACAGGGATCCACTGAAGCTTTCTTT. Encoded protein: CAISPGQGSTEAFF.

The V and J genes are TRBV7-8 and TRBJ2-7; 9 nucleotides match TRBD1. Germline V gene lookup returns CDR1 SGHVS and CDR2 FQNEAQ. The CDR3 totals 16 residues. Trimming cost V 1 base and J 8 bases; bases outside gene matches: 12. The DNA of the CDR3 is TGTGCCAGCAGCTTAGGCACCGGGACAGGGACCCAAAAGCAGTACTTC. Its translation is CASSLGTGTGTQKQYF.

The rearrangement joins TRBV11-2 to TRBJ2-1, with 10 bases lining up with TRBD2. V lost 3 bases and J lost 0; bases outside the gene matches: 2. The CDR3 has 16 amino acids. Germline CDR1 is SGHAT and CDR2 is FQNNGV. CDR3 residues: CASSFTSGVSYNEQFF. Written as DNA, the CDR3 is TGTGCCAGCAGCTTTACTAGCGGGGTCTCCTACAATGAGCAGTTCTTC.

The rearrangement joins TRBV7-6 to TRBJ2-2; 15 bases are a match to TRBD2. With V trimmed by 5 bases and J by 0 bases, 7 bases remained unmatched. Germline V gene data show CDR1 as SGHVS and CDR2 as FNYEAQ. The CDR3 is made up of 19 amino acids. The chain's CDR3 is CASSPRTSGRGPNTGELFF. The CDR3 DNA reads TGTGCCAGCAGCCCCAGGACTAGCGGGAGGGGCCCGAACACCGGGGAGCTGTTTTTT. Together with reference TRBV7-6 and TRBJ2-2, the CDR3 gives the full variable domain: GAGVSQSPRYKVTKRGQDVALRCDPISGHVSLYWYRQALGQGPEFLTYFNYEAQQDKSGLPNDRFSAERPEGSISTLTIQRTEQRDSAMYRCASSPRTSGRGPNTGELFFGEGSRLTVL.

CDR3 protein: CASSAQTGGSELFF. CDR3 DNA: TGTGCCAGCAGCGCCCAAACAGGGGGCTCGGAGCTGTTTTTT. V and J are TRBV9 and TRBJ2-2, with TRBD1 matching over 9 bases. Germline V lookup: CDR1 SGDLS, CDR2 YYNGEE. The J segment lost 10 bases and the V segment lost 3 bases, leaving 7 bases of the junction unmatched. The CDR3 contains 14 residues.

The gene calls are TRBV9 and TRBJ1-4; TRBD1 matches 7 bases. Germline CDR1 reads SGDLS; CDR2 reads YYNGEE. This CDR3 contains 15 residues. V shed 1 base, J shed 7 bases, and the junction held 7 bases outside the gene matches. Written as DNA, the CDR3 is TGTGCCAGCAGCGTATCCGGGACAGCGGGTGAAAAACTGTTTTTT. Encoded protein: CASSVSGTAGEKLFF.

The V and J genes are TRBV6-1 and TRBJ2-3; D assignment may be TRBD1 or TRBD2 (5 bases each). Trimming took 2 bases from V and 6 from J, leaving 12 bases between them. The germline gives CDR1 MNHNS, CDR2 SASEGT. The CDR3 is made up of 14 amino acids. The CDR3 is CASSELQGDDTQYF. In DNA form, the CDR3 reads TGTGCCAGCAGTGAACTCCAGGGAGACGATACGCAGTATTTT.

The chain employs TRBV4-2 and TRBJ2-2, with 11 positions matching TRBD2. CDR1 is LGHNA, CDR2 YNFKEQ, per germline. After removal of 6 bases from V and 3 bases from J, the junction contained 3 bases not matched to a gene. The CDR3 totals 15 residues. The CDR3 DNA is TGTGCCAGCAGTCCTAGCGGGGGGTACACCGGGGAGCTGTTTTTT. Translation gives CASSPSGGYTGELFF.

The chain joins TRBV9 to TRBJ2-7; 8 bases map to TRBD2. CDR3 size: 14 residues. Germline V gives CDR1 SGDLS, CDR2 YYNGEE. V shed 3 bases and J 2 bases; nucleotides not matched to a gene: 4. CDR3 sequence (DNA): TGTGCCAGCAGCGCGGGGGGGTTGGCCTACGAGCAGTACTTC. Residues: CASSAGGLAYEQYF.

This clone was seen just once. This chain joins TRBV25-1 and TRBJ2-2; D perhaps matches TRBD2 (5 bases). Germline CDR1 is MGHDK and CDR2 is SYGVNS. Trimming cost V 0 bases and J 6 bases, with 17 bases left between them. The CDR3 sequence is 17 residues long. The CDR3 nucleotides read TGTGCCAGCAGTGAATATAGGGCGGGCGGAAGTGCCGGGGAGCTGTTTTTT. Translation: CASSEYRAGGSAGELFF.

This clone was detected a few times. The chain joins TRBV7-3 to TRBJ2-1; TRBD2 matches at 14 bases. The CDR3 spans 15 residues. CDR1 and CDR2 from the germline V gene are SGHTA and FQGTGA. The junction had 9 bases not matched to a gene; V was cut back by 10 bases and J by 7 bases. The CDR3 is CATSRGLAGDNEQFF. In DNA, the CDR3 is TGTGCCACCAGTAGGGGACTAGCGGGAGATAATGAGCAGTTCTTC.

This chain links TRBV5-4 with TRBJ2-1; D uncertain. The germline V and J ends were trimmed by 4 bases and 5 bases, with 10 bases remaining between them. Germline CDR1 reads SGHNT; CDR2 reads YYREEE (reference sequence). The length of the CDR3 is 13 residues. CDR3 DNA: TGTGCCAGCAGCCTGGACCAGAACAATGAGCAGTTCTTC. As protein: CASSLDQNNEQFF.

The chain carries TRBV6-5 and TRBJ1-2; 11 bases match TRBD1. CDR1 and CDR2 from the germline V gene are MNHEY and SVGAGI. The V gene end was trimmed by 5 bases and the J gene end by 8 bases; junction bases not matched to a gene: 1. This CDR3 is built from 12 residues. The CDR3 here is CASSRTGGGYTF. In DNA, the CDR3 is TGTGCCAGCAGTAGGACAGGGGGCGGCTACACCTTC.

This chain connects TRBV5-6 to TRBJ1-3; D is unresolved. The CDR3 extends over 12 amino acids. Germline CDR1 is SGHDT and CDR2 is YYEEEE. V was trimmed by 1 base and J by 4 bases, leaving 3 bases between them. The CDR3 reads CASSLWGNTIYF. The CDR3 nucleotides are TGTGCCAGCAGCTTGTGGGGAAACACCATATATTTT. The full variable domain, completed using reference TRBV5-6 and TRBJ1-3, is DAGVTQSPTHLIKTRGQQVTLRCSPKSGHDTVSWYQQALGQGPQFIFQYYEEEERQRGNFPDRFSGHQFPNYSSELNVNALLLGDSALYLCASSLWGNTIYFGEGSWLTVV.

The chain recombines TRBV6-4 with TRBJ2-1; D is ambiguous. The V gene's germline CDR1 is MRHNA and CDR2 SNTAGT. The germline V and J ends were trimmed by 3 bases and 6 bases, with 12 bases remaining between them. This CDR3 is built from 14 residues. CDR3 nucleotide sequence: TGTGCCAGCAGTGAGTTGGCCGGATTCAATGAGCAGTTCTTC. Translation: CASSELAGFNEQFF.

The chain links TRBV6-4 to TRBJ2-2; the D gene is possibly TRBD2 (5 bases). CDR1 and CDR2 from the germline V gene are MRHNA and SNTAGT. V was trimmed by 9 bases and J by 3 bases, leaving 14 bases between them. CDR3 length: 14 residues. The DNA of the CDR3 is TGTGCCAGTCATAGCGCGTCACACACCGGGGAGCTGTTTTTT. This encodes CASHSASHTGELFF.

V is TRBV9 and J is TRBJ2-7, with D hard to call. The CDR3 covers 14 residues. Germline assignment: CDR1 SGDLS and CDR2 YYNGEE. V was shortened by 0 bases and J by 6 bases, with 13 bases between the two germline ends. As DNA, the CDR3 is TGTGCCAGCAGCGTAGGTCTCAGCCTGGGCGAGCAGTACTTC. It specifies CASSVGLSLGEQYF. The entire variable domain, with the rest obtained from reference TRBV9 and TRBJ2-7, is as follows: DSGVTQTPKHLITATGQRVTLRCSPRSGDLSVYWYQQSLDQGLQFLIQYYNGEERAKGNILERFSAQQFPDLHSELNLSSLELGDSALYFCASSVGLSLGEQYFGPGTRLTVT.

The V and J genes are TRBV4-1 and TRBJ1-5; TRBD1 matches at 10 bases. Germline lookup yields CDR1 MGHRA and CDR2 YSYEKL. This CDR3 is built from 15 residues. Trimming removed 0 bases from V and 6 bases from J; junction bases left unmatched: 2. In DNA form, the CDR3 reads TGCGCCAGCAGCCAAGAGGGACAGGGGATTCAGCCCCAGCATTTT. Translation: CASSQEGQGIQPQHF.

V gene TRBV5-4 combines with J gene TRBJ1-2, with D maybe TRBD1 (5 bases). Trimming removed 3 bases at V and 4 bases at J, with 13 bases between. CDR1 SGHNT and CDR2 YYREEE come from the germline V gene (reference sequence). CDR3 length equals 14 residues. The CDR3 is CASSSPGPPYGYTF. The CDR3 bases are TGTGCCAGCAGCTCTCCAGGGCCCCCCTATGGCTACACCTTC. Full variable domain (missing parts from reference TRBV5-4 and TRBJ1-2): ETGVTQSPTHLIKTRGQQVTLRCSSQSGHNTVSWYQQALGQGPQFIFQYYREEENGRGNFPPRFSGLQFPNYSSELNVNALELDDSALYLCASSSPGPPYGYTFGSGTRLTVV.

V gene TRBV7-6 combines with J gene TRBJ2-7; 11 bases map to TRBD2. This CDR3 has 14 residues. Looked up from germline, CDR1 is SGHVS and CDR2 is FNYEAQ. After removal of 5 bases from V and 3 bases from J, the junction contained 3 bases not matched to a gene. CDR3 sequence reads: CASSVTSGSYEQYF. CDR3 nucleotides: TGTGCCAGCAGCGTTACTAGCGGGAGCTACGAGCAGTACTTC.

The chain couples TRBV5-1 to TRBJ2-3; D possibly corresponds to TRBD2 (5 bases). This CDR3 has 14 amino acids. The germline V gene encodes CDR1 SGHRS and CDR2 YFSETQ. Trimming stripped 2 bases from V and 4 bases from J, with 11 bases between. For the CDR3, the DNA is TGCGCCAGCAGCTTATCTAGCAATCCAGATACGCAGTATTTT. This codes for CASSLSSNPDTQYF.